Following are 25 T cell receptor beta chains from one sample sequenced in a study of blood T cell repertoires in COVID-19 (dated by TCRdb to about 2020). The library was obtained by the immunoSEQ multiplex PCR assay. Here the immuneACCESS table is served through TCRdb, limited to in-frame sequences with V and J called. Missing clones are a known gap in these copies; in checked studies unresolved V genes cover under half, and the rest lacks a known reason. Across this sample there are under 200,000 clones, with more than 75% seen only once. 0.55% to 0.6% of the sample comes from the top ten. Source material: peripheral blood. Receptors originate from a man aged 55 to 70 with COVID-19, enrolled during active disease.

The rearrangement links TRBV19 to TRBJ1-4; the match to TRBD1 covers 8 bases. With 3 bases clipped from V and 11 bases from J, the junction kept 8 bases outside the gene matches. CDR1 and CDR2 from the germline V gene are LNHDA and SQIVND (reference sequence). This CDR3 spans 14 amino acids. The CDR3 loop is CASSMTGAPWKLFF. CDR3 DNA sequence: TGTGCCAGTAGTATGACAGGGGCCCCGTGGAAACTGTTTTTT.

The genes are TRBV11-3 and TRBJ2-7, with 13 bases lining up with TRBD2. From germline, CDR1 is SGHNT and CDR2 YENEEA. The CDR3 is made up of 15 amino acids. V lost 4 bases to trimming and J lost 6 bases; unmatched junction nucleotides: 6. This CDR3 reads CASSSPGLAGLEQYF. The CDR3 DNA reads TGTGCCAGCAGCTCGCCGGGACTAGCGGGGCTCGAGCAGTACTTC.

This clone is a singleton in its sample. The chain joins TRBV9 to TRBJ1-6; the match to TRBD1 covers 7 bases. J was trimmed by 7 bases and V by 3 bases; bases with no gene match: 7. Germline loops: CDR1 SGDLS, CDR2 YYNGEE. CDR3 length: 15 amino acids. The CDR3: CASSARQGGNSPLHF. For the CDR3, the DNA is TGTGCCAGCAGCGCCAGACAGGGAGGAAATTCACCCCTCCACTTT.

The V gene is TRBV4-3, the J gene TRBJ1-4; 7 nucleotides agree with TRBD1. V lost 1 base, J lost 0 bases, and 8 bases stayed unmatched. Germline V gene sequence: CDR1 LGHNA, CDR2 YSLEER. This CDR3 comprises 18 residues. This chain's CDR3 is CASSQGGTVLATNEKLFF. DNA of the CDR3: TGCGCCAGCAGCCAAGGAGGGACAGTACTTGCAACTAATGAAAAACTGTTTTTT.

This chain joins TRBV18 and TRBJ2-7, with 13 bases that match TRBD2. Germline CDR1 reads KGHSH; CDR2 reads LQKENI. The V gene end was trimmed by 1 base and the J gene end by 5 bases; junction bases not matched to a gene: 20. This CDR3 has 21 residues. CDR3 sequence (DNA): TGTGCCAGCTCACCACGTTCTGTCCGGGGGACTAGCGGGAAGGGCGTCCACGAGCAGTACTTC. This codes for CASSPRSVRGTSGKGVHEQYF. Supplemented by reference TRBV18 and TRBJ2-7, the full variable domain reads NAGVMQNPRHLVRRRGQEARLRCSPMKGHSHVYWYRQLPEEGLKFMVYLQKENIIDESGMPKERFSAEFPKEGPSILRIQQVVRGDSAAYFCASSPRSVRGTSGKGVHEQYFGPGTRLTVT.

The rearrangement links TRBV7-9 to TRBJ1-1; D perhaps matches TRBD1 (6 bases). In germline, CDR1 is SEHNR, CDR2 FQNEAQ (reference sequence). V dropped 5 bases and J dropped 4 bases, with 11 bases sitting between them. This CDR3 has 13 residues. Written as DNA, the CDR3 is TGTGCCAGCAGCCTACAGGGCGTCACTGAAGCTTTCTTT. Its translation is CASSLQGVTEAFF.

This clone occurred a few times. This CDR3 reads CAGVGTSGTDTQYF. Here the CDR3 DNA reads TGTGCCGGGGTAGGGACTAGCGGCACAGATACGCAGTATTTT. The chain joins TRBV7-9 to TRBJ2-3; 10 bases agree with TRBD2. The CDR3 totals 14 residues. Germline values: CDR1 SEHNR, CDR2 FQNEAQ (reference sequence). With 11 bases clipped from V and 1 base from J, the junction kept 6 bases outside the gene matches.

J is TRBJ1-4 and V is TRBV10-3; D might be TRBD1 (5 bases). The CDR3 has 12 amino acids. Trimming left V 6 bases short and J 8 bases short, with 10 bases between. CDR1 and CDR2 from the germline V gene are ENHRY and SYGVKD. The CDR3 region is CAIRGQGEKLFF. DNA for the CDR3: TGTGCCATCAGGGGGCAGGGAGAAAAACTGTTTTTT.

This sequence joins TRBV28 and TRBJ1-2; D is unclear. Trimming left V 1 base short and J 7 bases short, with 10 bases between. Germline lookup yields CDR1 MDHEN and CDR2 SYDVKM. The CDR3 covers 13 residues. The CDR3, as DNA: TGTGCCAGCAGTTTATATGTTCCTTCTGGCTACACCTTC. This gives the protein CASSLYVPSGYTF.

This chain links TRBV7-8 with TRBJ2-2, with D maybe TRBD2 (5 bases). Germline-derived CDR1 and CDR2 are SGHVS and FQNEAQ. The CDR3 length is 13 residues. Trimming pared 3 bases from V and 6 bases from J, leaving 8 bases between. In DNA form, the CDR3 reads TGTGCCAGCAGCTTCCCCGGGGCCGGGGAGCTGTTTTTT. This encodes CASSFPGAGELFF.

V gene TRBV7-9 combines with J gene TRBJ1-6; 7 nucleotides line up with TRBD1. Germline CDR1 reads SEHNR; CDR2 reads FQNEAQ (reference sequence). Unmatched junction bases numbered 6, after V lost 0 bases and J lost 10 bases. The CDR3 has 15 amino acids. In DNA, the CDR3 is TGTGCCAGCAGCTTAGCGGCAGGGGGACACTCACCCCTCCACTTT. This codes for CASSLAAGGHSPLHF.

V and J are TRBV4-2 and TRBJ2-2; 7 bases are shared with TRBD1. Germline lookup yields CDR1 LGHNA and CDR2 YNFKEQ. V lost 8 bases to trimming and J lost 1 base; unmatched junction nucleotides: 7. The CDR3 consists of 15 residues. CDR3 DNA sequence: TGTGCCAGCCGAGACAGGGATCTGAACACCGGGGAGCTGTTTTTT. Encoded protein: CASRDRDLNTGELFF.

This sequence joins TRBV7-2 and TRBJ1-6; 7 bases fit TRBD1. V dropped 5 bases and J dropped 6; count of bases not matched to a gene: 4. The CDR3 is 14 amino acids. Germline CDR1 SGHTA, CDR2 FQGNSA. The CDR3 sequence is CASSVGTVNSPLHF. The CDR3 DNA follows: TGTGCCAGCAGCGTCGGGACAGTTAATTCACCCCTCCACTTT.

V gene TRBV19 combines with J gene TRBJ2-1; D might be TRBD2 (6 bases). Germline assignment: CDR1 LNHDA and CDR2 SQIVND (reference sequence). The CDR3 runs 16 residues. V lost 3 bases, J lost 8 bases, and 20 bases lay in between. This CDR3 reads CASSIIGGILTDEQFF. As DNA, the CDR3 is TGTGCCAGTAGTATTATCGGGGGAATTCTGACTGATGAGCAGTTCTTC.

V usage is TRBV28 and J usage is TRBJ1-5, with 9 nucleotides matching TRBD1. V gave up 5 bases and J gave up 5 bases; unmatched junction bases: 4. Germline values: CDR1 MDHEN, CDR2 SYDVKM. This CDR3 is 14 amino acids long. CDR3: CASSTGGEDQPQHF. The CDR3 DNA sequence: TGTGCCAGCAGTACAGGGGGCGAAGATCAGCCCCAGCATTTT. Based on the CDR3 plus reference TRBV28 and TRBJ1-5, the full variable domain is DVKVTQSSRYLVKRTGEKVFLECVQDMDHENMFWYRQDPGLGLRLIYFSYDVKMKEKGDIPEGYSVSREKKERFSLILESASTNQTSMYLCASSTGGEDQPQHFGDGTRLSIL.

V gene TRBV7-3 combines with J gene TRBJ1-2; D remains ambiguous. CDR1 SGHTA and CDR2 FQGTGA come from the germline V gene. The ends were cut back, 5 bases at V and 8 bases at J, with 21 bases in the middle. This CDR3 spans 15 amino acids. CDR3: CASSPQAGHLGGYTF. The CDR3 bases are TGTGCCAGCAGCCCTCAGGCGGGCCATCTGGGCGGCTACACCTTC. Full variable domain (outside the CDR3, taken from reference TRBV7-3 and TRBJ1-2): GAGVSQTPSNKVTEKGKYVELRCDPISGHTALYWYRQSLGQGPEFLIYFQGTGAADDSGLPNDRFFAVRPEGSVSTLKIQRTERGDSAVYLCASSPQAGHLGGYTFGSGTRLTVV.

V gene TRBV29-1 combines with J gene TRBJ2-2, with D possibly matching TRBD1 (6 bases). Germline V CDR1 and CDR2: SQVTM, ANQGSEA. Trimming stripped 4 bases from V and 4 bases from J, with 16 bases between. The CDR3 runs 15 residues. In DNA, the CDR3 is TGCAGCGTTGCCACAGGGCGCAGAGGCACCGGGGAGCTGTTTTTT. It is translated as CSVATGRRGTGELFF.

V and J are TRBV18 and TRBJ1-1; TRBD1 aligns across 7 bases. V trimming: 2 bases; J trimming: 0 bases; junction bases outside the gene matches: 6. CDR1 is KGHSH, CDR2 LQKENI, per germline. The CDR3 contains 16 residues. The CDR3 spells CASSPGKGAMNTEAFF. The CDR3 coding sequence is TGTGCCAGCTCACCAGGAAAGGGGGCCATGAACACTGAAGCTTTCTTT. Combining the CDR3 with reference TRBV18 and TRBJ1-1 gives the whole variable domain NAGVMQNPRHLVRRRGQEARLRCSPMKGHSHVYWYRQLPEEGLKFMVYLQKENIIDESGMPKERFSAEFPKEGPSILRIQQVVRGDSAAYFCASSPGKGAMNTEAFFGQGTRLTVV.

CDR3 DNA sequence: TGTGCCAGCAGCTTAGCTAGCAGCCCCCAGCATTTT. Translated: CASSLASSPQHF. This chain joins TRBV7-8 and TRBJ1-5; D gene unclear. Trimming took off 0 bases at V and 10 bases at J, with 7 bases between the two ends. The CDR3 is 12 residues long. The germline V gene encodes CDR1 SGHVS and CDR2 FQNEAQ.

The rearrangement links TRBV7-8 to TRBJ2-2; maybe TRBD1 (6 bases). Germline lookup yields CDR1 SGHVS and CDR2 FQNEAQ. Trimming took off 4 bases at V and 0 bases at J, with 12 bases between the two ends. The CDR3 length is 16 residues. The DNA of the CDR3 is TGTGCCAGCAGCTATTACAGACAGGCGAACACCGGGGAGCTGTTTTTT. Its translation is CASSYYRQANTGELFF.

The rearrangement uses TRBV9 and TRBJ1-2; D remains unclear. V lost 0 bases, J lost 4 bases, and 13 bases lay in between. The CDR3 length is 15 residues. The V gene's germline CDR1 is SGDLS and CDR2 YYNGEE. CDR3 sequence (DNA): TGTGCCAGCAGCGTAGAGCCCCAGGCTCTCTATGGCTACACCTTC. Encoded protein: CASSVEPQALYGYTF.

The CDR3: CASSLNIAGYTF. CDR3 sequence (DNA): TGTGCCAGCAGTTTAAATATAGCCGGCTACACCTTC. This chain joins TRBV28 and TRBJ1-2; D not certain. The CDR3 contains 12 residues. V lost 2 bases, J lost 8 bases, and 9 bases lay in between. CDR1 and CDR2 from the germline V gene are MDHEN and SYDVKM.

The chain links TRBV4-3 to TRBJ2-7, with TRBD1 identical over 10 bases. CDR3 size: 16 residues. V lost 1 base and J lost 3; bases outside the gene matches: 6. Germline-derived CDR1 and CDR2 are LGHNA and YSLEER. CDR3 in amino acids: CASSQGLGQGGYEQYF. CDR3 DNA sequence: TGCGCCAGCAGCCAAGGCCTCGGACAGGGGGGCTACGAGCAGTACTTC.

The chain is built from TRBV28 and TRBJ1-3, with D tentatively TRBD1 (5 bases). The germline V gene has CDR1 MDHEN and CDR2 SYDVKM. Between the trimmed V and J ends, which lost 7 bases and 0 bases, there was a span of 16 bases. The CDR3 loop spans 16 amino acids. In DNA form, the CDR3 reads TGTGCCAGCATCCTATCCAGGGCCAGCTCTGGAAACACCATATATTTT. Residues: CASILSRASSGNTIYF.

The chain joins TRBV11-3 to TRBJ2-7, with D perhaps matching TRBD2 (7 bases). The V gene's germline CDR1 is SGHNT and CDR2 YENEEA. Trimming stripped 1 base from V and 6 bases from J, with 10 bases between. The CDR3 contains 13 residues. The chain's CDR3 is CASSLVGGREQYF. The CDR3 DNA reads TGTGCCAGCAGCTTAGTCGGGGGGCGCGAGCAGTACTTC. The full variable domain, with the rest looked up from reference TRBV11-3 and TRBJ2-7, is EAGVVQSPRYKIIEKKQPVAFWCNPISGHNTLYWYLQNLGQGPELLIRYENEEAVDDSQLPKDRFSAERLKGVDSTLKIQPAELGDSAVYLCASSLVGGREQYFGPGTRLTVT.